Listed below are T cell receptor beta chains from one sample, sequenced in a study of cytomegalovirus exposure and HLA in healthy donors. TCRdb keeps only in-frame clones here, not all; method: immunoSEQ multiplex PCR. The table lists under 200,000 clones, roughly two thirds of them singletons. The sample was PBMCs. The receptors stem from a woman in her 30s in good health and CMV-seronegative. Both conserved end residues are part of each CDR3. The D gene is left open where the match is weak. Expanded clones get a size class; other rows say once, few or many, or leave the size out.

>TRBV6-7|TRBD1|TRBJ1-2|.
CASSYIRDRVNYGYTF
TGTGCCAGCAGTTACATCCGGGACAGGGTTAACTATGGCTACACCTTC
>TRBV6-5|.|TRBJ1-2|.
CASSLGEGYTF
TGTGCCAGCAGTTTGGGAGAAGGCTACACCTTC
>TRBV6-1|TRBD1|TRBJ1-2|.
CASSEAGQESGYTF
TGTGCCAGCAGTGAAGCGGGACAGGAAAGCGGCTACACCTTC
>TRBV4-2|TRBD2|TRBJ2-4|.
CASSQEKRGGAKWAKNIQYF
TGTGCCAGCAGCCAAGAGAAGCGGGGGGGCGCCAAGTGGGCCAAAAACATTCAGTACTTC
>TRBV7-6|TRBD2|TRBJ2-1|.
CASSLALAGDNEQFF
TGTGCCAGCAGCTTAGCACTAGCGGGGGACAATGAGCAGTTCTTC
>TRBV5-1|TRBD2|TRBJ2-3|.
CASGLASEPSNTQYF
TGCGCCAGTGGACTAGCCTCCGAACCCAGCAATACGCAGTATTTT
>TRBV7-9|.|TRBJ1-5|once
CASSLARDQPQHF
TGTGCCAGCAGCTTAGCTCGGGATCAGCCCCAGCATTTT
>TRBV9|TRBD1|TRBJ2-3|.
CASSVAGTGRDTQYF
TGTGCCAGCAGCGTCGCCGGGACAGGGAGAGATACGCAGTATTTT
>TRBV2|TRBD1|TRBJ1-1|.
CASTYRTGTNTEAFF
TGTGCCAGCACCTACCGGACAGGGACTAACACTGAAGCTTTCTTT
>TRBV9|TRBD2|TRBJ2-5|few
CASSGAGTRGETQYF
TGTGCCAGCAGCGGAGCGGGGACCCGGGGGGAGACCCAGTACTTC
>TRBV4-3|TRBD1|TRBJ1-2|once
CASSRKTGANGYTF
TGCGCCAGCAGCCGAAAGACAGGGGCGAACGGCTACACCTTC
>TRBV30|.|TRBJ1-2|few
CAWRRLAINYGYTF
TGTGCCTGGAGACGTTTAGCGATTAACTATGGCTACACCTTC
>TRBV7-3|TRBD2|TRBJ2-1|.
CASSKAGGSEQFF
TGTGCCAGCAGCAAGGCGGGGGGGAGTGAGCAGTTCTTC
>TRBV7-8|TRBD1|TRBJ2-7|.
CASSLVSLTGAWVYEQYF
TGTGCCAGCAGCTTAGTCAGTCTTACAGGGGCATGGGTATACGAGCAGTACTTC
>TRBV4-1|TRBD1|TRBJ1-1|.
CASSQLGQGGTEAFF
TGCGCCAGCAGCCAACTGGGACAGGGAGGGACTGAAGCTTTCTTT
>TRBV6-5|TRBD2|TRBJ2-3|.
CASSYRTSGAPETQYF
TGTGCCAGCAGTTACCGGACTAGCGGGGCCCCTGAGACGCAGTATTTT
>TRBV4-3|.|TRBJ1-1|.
CASSQVQGSVNTEAFF
TGCGCCAGCAGCCAAGTGCAGGGGTCGGTGAACACTGAAGCTTTCTTT
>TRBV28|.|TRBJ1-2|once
CASSGWVGGDTYGYTF
TGTGCCAGCAGTGGATGGGTGGGAGGCGATACCTATGGCTACACCTTC
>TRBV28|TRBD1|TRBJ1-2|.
CASSSPRDRGPIPYGYTF
TGTGCCAGCAGTTCCCCCCGGGACAGGGGCCCTATTCCCTATGGCTACACCTTC
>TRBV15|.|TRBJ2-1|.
CATSRPGLKSEQFF
TGTGCCACCAGCAGGCCGGGACTCAAGTCTGAGCAGTTCTTC
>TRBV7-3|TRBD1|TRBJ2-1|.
CASSVNRGYYNEQFF
TGTGCCAGCAGCGTTAACAGGGGATACTACAATGAGCAGTTCTTC
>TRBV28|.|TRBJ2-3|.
CASSLVLGGTDTQYF
TGTGCCAGCAGTTTGGTCCTAGGGGGCACAGATACGCAGTATTTT
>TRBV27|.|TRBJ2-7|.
CASSLSRQQTYEQYF
TGTGCCAGCAGTTTATCGAGACAGCAAACCTACGAGCAGTACTTC
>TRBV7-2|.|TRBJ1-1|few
CASAEVVDTEAFF
TGTGCCAGCGCCGAGGTTGTGGACACTGAAGCTTTCTTT
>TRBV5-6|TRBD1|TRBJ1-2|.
CASTKDRSNYGYTF
TGTGCCAGCACCAAGGACAGGTCTAACTATGGCTACACCTTC
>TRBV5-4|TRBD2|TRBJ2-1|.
CASSLERDSYNEQFF
TGTGCCAGCAGCTTGGAGCGGGATTCATACAATGAGCAGTTCTTC
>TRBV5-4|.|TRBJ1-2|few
CASSLLGGYTF
TGTGCCAGCAGCTTGCTTGGCGGCTACACCTTC
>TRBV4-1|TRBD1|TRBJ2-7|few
CASSQRDRGYEQYF
TGCGCCAGCAGCCAACGGGACAGGGGCTACGAGCAGTACTTC
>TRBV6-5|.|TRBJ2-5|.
CASTGEQETQYF
TGTGCCAGCACCGGGGAGCAAGAGACCCAGTACTTC
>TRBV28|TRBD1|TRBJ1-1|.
CASNGGQKNTEAFF
TGTGCCAGCAACGGGGGACAGAAGAACACTGAAGCTTTCTTT
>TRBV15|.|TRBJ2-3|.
CATSRGGTDTQYF
TGTGCCACCAGCAGGGGAGGCACAGATACGCAGTATTTT
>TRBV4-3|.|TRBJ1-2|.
CASSQDWAGGKANYGYTF
TGCGCCAGCAGCCAAGATTGGGCCGGGGGGAAAGCTAACTATGGCTACACCTTC
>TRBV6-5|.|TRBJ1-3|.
CASSYIGISGNTIYF
TGTGCCAGCAGTTACATTGGCATTTCTGGAAACACCATATATTTT
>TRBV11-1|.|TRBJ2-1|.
CASSFSGRSYNEQFF
TGTGCCAGCAGCTTCAGCGGGCGATCCTACAATGAGCAGTTCTTC
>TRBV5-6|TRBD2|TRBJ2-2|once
CASSLGSSGGYAGELFF
TGTGCCAGCAGCCTTGGGTCTAGCGGGGGGTATGCCGGGGAGCTGTTTTTT
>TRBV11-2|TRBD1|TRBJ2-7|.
CASSLNRGYTYEQYF
TGTGCCAGCAGCTTAAACAGGGGCTATACCTACGAGCAGTACTTC
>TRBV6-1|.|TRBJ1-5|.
CASSVSVNQPQHF
TGTGCCAGCAGTGTGTCGGTGAATCAGCCCCAGCATTTT
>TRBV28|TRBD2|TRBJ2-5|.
CASSPGGLGETQYF
TGTGCCAGCAGTCCCGGGGGGTTAGGAGAGACCCAGTACTTC
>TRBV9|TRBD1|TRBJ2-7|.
CASSVVPGGSYEQYF
TGTGCCAGCAGCGTAGTTCCAGGGGGCTCCTACGAGCAGTACTTC
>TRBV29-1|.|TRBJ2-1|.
CSVHRQGEQFF
TGCAGCGTCCACCGGCAGGGTGAGCAGTTCTTC
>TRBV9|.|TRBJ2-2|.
CASSTSTGELFF
TGTGCCAGCAGCACCAGTACCGGGGAGCTGTTTTTT
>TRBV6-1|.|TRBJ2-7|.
CASSELMDCEQYF
TGTGCCAGCAGTGAACTCATGGACTGCGAGCAGTACTTC
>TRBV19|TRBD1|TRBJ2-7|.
CASSSRTGSSYEQYF
TGTGCCAGTAGTTCAAGGACAGGGAGCTCCTACGAGCAGTACTTC
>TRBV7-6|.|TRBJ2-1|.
CASSLAGINEQFF
TGTGCCAGCAGCTTAGCCGGGATAAATGAGCAGTTCTTC
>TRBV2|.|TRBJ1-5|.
CASSPPGGYQPQHF
TGTGCCAGCAGTCCCCCGGGGGGATATCAGCCCCAGCATTTT
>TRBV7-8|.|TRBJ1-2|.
CASSLEEGSGYTF
TGTGCCAGCAGCTTAGAGGAGGGGAGTGGCTACACCTTC
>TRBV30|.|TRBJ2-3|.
CAWVSGTDTQYF
TGTGCCTGGGTTAGCGGCACAGATACGCAGTATTTT
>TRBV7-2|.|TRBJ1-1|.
CASSPAGGRPKWGTEAFF
TGTGCCAGCAGCCCCGCGGGAGGCAGGCCCAAATGGGGCACTGAAGCTTTCTTT
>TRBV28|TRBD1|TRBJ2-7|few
CASRTRGSSYEQYF
TGTGCCAGCAGAACCAGGGGGTCCTCCTACGAGCAGTACTTC
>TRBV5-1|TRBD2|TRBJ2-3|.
CASSPGTSGITDTQYF
TGCGCCAGCAGCCCCGGGACTAGCGGGATTACAGATACGCAGTATTTT
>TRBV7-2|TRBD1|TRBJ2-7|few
CASRGQGAGFVEQYF
TGTGCCAGCAGAGGACAGGGGGCTGGGTTTGTCGAGCAGTACTTC
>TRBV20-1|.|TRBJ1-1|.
CSARRTAEAFF
TGCAGTGCTAGGCGGACAGCTGAAGCTTTCTTT
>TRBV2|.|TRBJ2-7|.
CASSDTGLLHEQYF
TGTGCCAGCAGTGATACAGGGCTGCTCCACGAGCAGTACTTC
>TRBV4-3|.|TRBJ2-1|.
CASSQDSSLLDLDEQFF
TGCGCCAGCAGCCAAGATTCCTCCTTACTAGATTTGGATGAGCAGTTCTTC
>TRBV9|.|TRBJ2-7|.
CASSVGREAYEQYF
TGTGCCAGCAGCGTAGGGCGGGAAGCCTACGAGCAGTACTTC
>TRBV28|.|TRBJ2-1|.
CASSGGLYNEQFF
TGTGCCAGCAGTGGGGGCCTCTACAATGAGCAGTTCTTC
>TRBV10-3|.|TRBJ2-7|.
CAISERASAYEQYF
TGTGCCATCAGTGAGAGGGCTAGCGCCTACGAGCAGTACTTC
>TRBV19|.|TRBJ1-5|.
CASRKGGSNQPQHF
TGTGCCAGTAGAAAGGGGGGGTCCAATCAGCCCCAGCATTTT
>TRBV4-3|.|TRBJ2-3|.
CASSQRGGDTQYF
TGCGCCAGCAGCCAAAGGGGAGGAGATACGCAGTATTTT
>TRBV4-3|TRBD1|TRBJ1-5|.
CASSQGTGGNQPQHF
TGCGCCAGCAGCCAAGGGACAGGGGGTAATCAGCCCCAGCATTTT